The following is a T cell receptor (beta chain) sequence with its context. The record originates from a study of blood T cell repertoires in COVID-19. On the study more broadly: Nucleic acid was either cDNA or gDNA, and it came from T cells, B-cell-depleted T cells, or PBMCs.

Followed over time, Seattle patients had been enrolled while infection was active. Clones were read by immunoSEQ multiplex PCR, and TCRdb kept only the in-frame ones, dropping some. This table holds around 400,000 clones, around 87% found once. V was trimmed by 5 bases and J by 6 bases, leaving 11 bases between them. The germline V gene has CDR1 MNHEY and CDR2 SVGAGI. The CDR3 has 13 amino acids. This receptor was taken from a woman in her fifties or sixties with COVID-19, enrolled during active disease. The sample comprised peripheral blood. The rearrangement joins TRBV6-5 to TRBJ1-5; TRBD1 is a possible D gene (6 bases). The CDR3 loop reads CASSTRGGQPQHF. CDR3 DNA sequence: TGTGCCAGCAGTACCAGGGGCGGTCAGCCCCAGCATTTT.